The entry that follows covers one T cell receptor beta chain sequence. Antigen unknown. Patients showing uncontrolled infection, other autoimmune disease, pregnancy or lactation were ineligible. Used for diagnoses were clinical symptoms, serum thyroxine and TRAb, thyroid ultrasound and orbital computed tomography. This entry comes from a study of T cells in Graves' hyperthyroidism and ophthalmopathy. General study results and limits: Progression to ophthalmopathy was predicted a median of 6.5 months early. Separating ophthalmopathy from stable hyperthyroidism was achieved by a 13 V-J model.

The source material, RNA transcripts, was used to amplify TCR beta CDR3 regions. HTBI primers drove first-round RT-PCR of the TCR CDR3. TCRdb reprocessed the multiplex PCR reads via MiXCR and lists one record per CDR3 protein. The profile covers around 620,000 distinct CDR3 sequences, with just over 45% appearing a single time and roughly 19% taken by the ten largest. The V end was cut by 2 bases, the J end by 5 bases, with 15 bases between. CDR1 and CDR2 (germline): SGHAT, FQNNGV. The CDR3 spans 15 residues. Sequencing was done on a sample of peripheral blood or thyroid tissue (not recorded which). This TCR derives from an adult woman with Graves' disease, either hyperthyroidism or ophthalmopathy (not recorded which). J is TRBJ2-5 and V is TRBV11-2, with D perhaps matching TRBD2 (5 bases). As DNA, the CDR3 is TGTGCCAGCAGCTTACGGGCTGGAGGTGGGGAGACCCAGTACTTC. The encoded protein is CASSLRAGGGETQYF.